Following are 28 T cell receptor beta chains from one sample sequenced in a study of response to subunit inactivated influenza vaccine. TCRdb recomputed calls from the RT-PCR reads with MiXCR, one row per CDR3 protein. The sample shows hundreds of thousands of distinct CDR3 sequences, about 10% of them seen only once. Sequencing was performed on PBMCs from blood, taken on the day of vaccination. The receptor source for this set is a man in his fifties who received an inactivated influenza vaccine.

This clonotype was detected ten times or more. V is TRBV6-5 and J is TRBJ2-6; perhaps TRBD2 as D (5 bases). The CDR3 is made up of 16 amino acids. V was cut by 3 bases and J by 0 bases, with 9 bases left in between. The germline V gene has CDR1 MNHEY and CDR2 SVGAGI. This chain's CDR3 is CASSYRELSGANVLTF. CDR3 in DNA: TGTGCCAGCAGTTATAGGGAGCTCTCTGGGGCCAACGTCCTGACTTTC.

The chain couples TRBV18 to TRBJ2-3; D may be TRBD1 (7 bases). Germline loops: CDR1 KGHSH, CDR2 LQKENI. The V end lost 1 base, the J end lost 3 bases, and 20 bases lay between the germline ends. The CDR3 has 18 amino acids. The CDR3 reads CASSPRDSGSLLTDTQYF. CDR3 nucleotides: TGTGCCAGCTCACCACGGGACAGCGGGTCCCTTCTTACAGATACGCAGTATTTT.

This clonotype has more than one count but fewer than ten. V and J are TRBV5-6 and TRBJ2-3; 11 nucleotides match TRBD1. V shed 2 bases and J 5 bases; nucleotides not matched to a gene: 4. The CDR3 is 15 residues long. Germline assignment: CDR1 SGHDT and CDR2 YYEEEE. The DNA for the CDR3 is TGTGCCAGCAGCTTTTGGACAGGGGGCGGAGATACGCAGTATTTT. Translation: CASSFWTGGGDTQYF.

This chain connects TRBV20-1 to TRBJ2-7; D is ambiguous. The CDR3 has 12 residues. The germline V gene has CDR1 DFQATT and CDR2 SNEGSKA (reference sequence). V gave up 1 base and J gave up 6 bases, with 10 bases separating them. DNA of the CDR3: TGCAGTGCTAGAGGTTTGGGGTCCGAGCAGTACTTC. It encodes CSARGLGSEQYF.

This clonotype was recorded a few times. The chain employs TRBV6-1 and TRBJ2-2, with D maybe TRBD1 (6 bases). The CDR3 spans 14 residues. Deletions cut 3 bases from V and 4 bases from J, with 9 bases between. The germline V gene encodes CDR1 MNHNS and CDR2 SASEGT. For the CDR3, the DNA is TGTGCCAGCAGTGAGGCAGGGGTCACCGGGGAGCTGTTTTTT. It codes for CASSEAGVTGELFF.

The chain carries TRBV5-1 and TRBJ2-2, with 9 bases matching TRBD1. Per germline, CDR1 SGHRS and CDR2 YFSETQ. V lost 4 bases, J lost 6 bases, and 10 bases stayed unmatched. CDR3 size: 16 residues. As DNA, the CDR3 is TGCGCCAGCAGCCCGCAGGGACAGGGTCTCCCCGGGGAGCTGTTTTTT. Residues: CASSPQGQGLPGELFF.

The rearrangement joins TRBV5-1 to TRBJ2-7; perhaps TRBD2 as D (6 bases). V was trimmed by 4 bases and J by 3 bases, leaving 11 bases between them. Germline CDR1 SGHRS, CDR2 YFSETQ. This CDR3 spans 13 amino acids. DNA for the CDR3: TGCGCCAGCAGCGACCCAGCGGGCTACGAGCAGTACTTC. It codes for CASSDPAGYEQYF.

This clonotype was observed a few times. The chain is built from TRBV10-3 and TRBJ2-3; 13 nucleotides match TRBD2. The CDR3 covers 16 residues. Germline-derived CDR1 and CDR2 are ENHRY and SYGVKD. V was pared by 2 bases and J by 4 bases, with 3 bases of the junction left unmatched. The CDR3 loop is CAISETSGRASDTQYF. In DNA form, the CDR3 reads TGTGCCATCAGTGAGACTAGCGGGAGGGCCTCAGATACGCAGTATTTT.

This clonotype showed up just a few times. V is TRBV12-3 or TRBV12-4 and J is TRBJ2-5; 9 bases are a match to TRBD1. V lost 6 bases to trimming and J lost 3 bases; unmatched junction nucleotides: 11. The CDR3 is made up of 16 amino acids. The CDR3 region is CASRPSPGQGEETQYF. The CDR3 DNA follows: TGTGCCAGCAGGCCTAGCCCGGGACAGGGAGAAGAGACCCAGTACTTC.

This clonotype was detected only a few times. The gene calls are TRBV27 and TRBJ1-3, with D uncertain. Looked up from germline, CDR1 is MNHEY and CDR2 is SMNVEV (reference sequence). CDR3 size: 14 residues. Trimming removed 5 bases at V and 2 bases at J, with 10 bases between. CDR3 region: CASSDASAGNTIYF. The CDR3 bases are TGTGCCAGCAGTGACGCTTCGGCTGGAAACACCATATATTTT.

V and J are TRBV12-3 or TRBV12-4 and TRBJ1-2; maybe TRBD1 (6 bases). V lost 5 bases, J lost 3 bases, and 13 bases lay in between. CDR3 length equals 14 residues. CDR3 in DNA: TGTGCCAGCAGTCCGAAGGGGGGCGACTATGGCTACACCTTC. It specifies CASSPKGGDYGYTF.

A few counts support this clonotype. The V call is TRBV3-1, the J call TRBJ2-3, with 8 positions matching TRBD2. The CDR3 length is 17 residues. CDR1 is LGHDT, CDR2 YNNKEL, per germline (reference sequence). V was clipped by 0 bases and J by 1 base; unmatched bases: 6. The CDR3: CASSQEPLAGGTDTQYF. The CDR3 DNA reads TGTGCCAGCAGCCAAGAGCCCCTAGCGGGCGGCACAGATACGCAGTATTTT.

This clonotype has a handful of counts. This chain links TRBV7-2 with TRBJ2-3; 9 nucleotides line up with TRBD2. The junction had 7 bases not matched to a gene; V was cut back by 3 bases and J by 0 bases. The CDR3 is 17 amino acids. The germline V gene has CDR1 SGHTA and CDR2 FQGNSA. DNA for the CDR3: TGTGCCAGCAGCTTTAGCGGGGGAGGATTTAGCACAGATACGCAGTATTTT. Residues: CASSFSGGGFSTDTQYF.

This clonotype has a handful of counts. The chain links TRBV27 to TRBJ2-4; 7 bases line up with TRBD2. The V segment lost 2 bases and the J segment 1 base; nucleotides outside the gene matches: 8. The CDR3 extends over 17 amino acids. CDR1 is MNHEY and CDR2 is SMNVEV in the germline V gene (reference sequence). The CDR3, as DNA: TGTGCCAGCAGTTTAGACGGCGGGAGAGTGGCCAAAAACATTCAGTACTTC. This translates into CASSLDGGRVAKNIQYF.

Turning to this clonotype: One end of the junction does not line up with germline, which may come from a read error. In nucleotides, the CDR3 is TGCAGCGTTGAGTTACAGGGGGCGTACCAAGAGACCAAGTACTTC. It is translated as CSVELQGAYQETKYF. The chain employs TRBV29-1 and TRBJ2-5; 9 bases map to TRBD1. Germline-derived CDR1 and CDR2 are SQVTM and ANQGSEA. The CDR3 extends over 15 amino acids.

This chain links TRBV18 with TRBJ2-7, with 9 bases identical to TRBD1. There are 16 residues in the CDR3. J was trimmed by 7 bases and V by 6 bases; bases with no gene match: 16. Germline V gene sequence: CDR1 KGHSH, CDR2 LQKENI. This CDR3 reads CASSIRVLDRGEEQYF. The CDR3 DNA sequence: TGTGCCAGCTCGATTAGGGTATTGGACAGGGGCGAGGAGCAGTACTTC.

This clonotype appeared a few times. The J gene is TRBJ2-7, the V gene TRBV4-1; no definite D call. The CDR3 has 15 amino acids. Germline CDR1 and CDR2: MGHRA and YSYEKL. V lost 4 bases and J 2 bases, leaving 15 bases between the germline ends. In nucleotides, the CDR3 is TGCGCCAGCAGCCGAAGCGACATGTTCCCCTACGAGCAGTACTTC. It translates to CASSRSDMFPYEQYF.

This clonotype was observed a few times. The chain carries TRBV11-2 and TRBJ2-1; D not certain. CDR3 length: 16 amino acids. V was cut by 5 bases and J by 0 bases, with 14 bases left in between. CDR1 is SGHAT and CDR2 is FQNNGV in the germline V gene. The CDR3 region is CASSPSSSGSYNEQFF. The CDR3 bases are TGTGCCAGCAGCCCTTCGAGCTCCGGCTCCTACAATGAGCAGTTCTTC.

The chain employs TRBV5-1 and TRBJ2-2; 9 bases line up with TRBD1. The V gene's germline CDR1 is SGHRS and CDR2 YFSETQ. With 0 bases clipped from V and 3 bases from J, the junction kept 6 bases outside the gene matches. CDR3 size: 17 residues. CDR3 DNA sequence: TGCGCCAGCAGCTTGGTCCGGACAGGGGTTGACACCGGGGAGCTGTTTTTT. Translated: CASSLVRTGVDTGELFF.

The chain uses TRBV10-3 and TRBJ2-7; maybe TRBD1 (6 bases). CDR1 is ENHRY and CDR2 is SYGVKD in the germline V gene. V was shortened by 4 bases and J by 2 bases, with 18 bases between the two germline ends. The CDR3 has 16 residues. CDR3 bases: TGTGCCATCAGTGGGGGGCCCGGGACGGAAACCTACGAGCAGTACTTC. This encodes CAISGGPGTETYEQYF.

This clonotype came up a few times. The chain couples TRBV7-6 to TRBJ2-1; 13 nucleotides match TRBD2. V dropped 5 bases and J dropped 8; count of bases not matched to a gene: 9. Germline lookup yields CDR1 SGHVS and CDR2 FNYEAQ. The CDR3 covers 16 residues. The CDR3 protein is CASSRSGTSGNYEQFF. DNA for the CDR3: TGTGCCAGCAGCAGATCCGGGACTAGCGGGAACTATGAGCAGTTCTTC. The full variable domain, completed using reference TRBV7-6 and TRBJ2-1, is GAGVSQSPRYKVTKRGQDVALRCDPISGHVSLYWYRQALGQGPEFLTYFNYEAQQDKSGLPNDRFSAERPEGSISTLTIQRTEQRDSAMYRCASSRSGTSGNYEQFFGPGTRLTVL.

Many counts were recorded for this clonotype. The chain couples TRBV12-3 or TRBV12-4 to TRBJ2-1, with D perhaps TRBD2 (6 bases). Trimming took off 6 bases at V and 3 bases at J, with 9 bases between the two ends. The length of the CDR3 is 13 residues. The CDR3 sequence is CASSLGLYNEQFF. The CDR3 nucleotides are TGTGCCAGCAGCTTGGGACTCTACAATGAGCAGTTCTTC.

The chain employs TRBV28 and TRBJ1-6; no firm D call. Germline values: CDR1 MDHEN, CDR2 SYDVKM. Trimming removed 5 bases from V and 7 bases from J, with 15 bases in between. The CDR3 has 15 residues. CDR3 coding DNA: TGTGCCAGCAGTGAAAACCTAGGTGACAATTCACCCCTCCACTTT. Translated: CASSENLGDNSPLHF.

The chain has TRBV5-5 and TRBJ2-1; no firm D call. Trimming left V 2 bases short and J 6 bases short, with 9 bases between. The CDR3 spans 13 residues. Germline V lookup: CDR1 SGHKS, CDR2 YYEKEE (reference sequence). The CDR3 nucleotides read TGTGCCAGCAGCTTAGGTAAAAGCAATGAGCAGTTCTTC. This encodes CASSLGKSNEQFF.

The chain has TRBV27 and TRBJ1-5; 8 bases are a match to TRBD1. Losses at the gene ends were 5 bases for V and 6 bases for J; bases not matched to a gene: 9. The germline CDR1 and CDR2 sequences are MNHEY and SMNVEV (reference sequence). The CDR3 has 15 residues. CDR3 region: CASSVISGGPQPQHF. The CDR3 DNA reads TGTGCCAGCAGTGTCATTTCAGGGGGCCCTCAGCCCCAGCATTTT.

This clonotype was counted between two and nine times. CDR3 in amino acids: CASTSVPYNEQFF. The CDR3 bases are TGTGCCAGCACCTCAGTCCCCTACAATGAGCAGTTCTTC. This chain links TRBV6-1 with TRBJ2-1; D ambiguous. The CDR3 runs to 13 residues. V lost 7 bases and J 2 bases, leaving 9 bases between the germline ends. Germline V gene data show CDR1 as MNHNS and CDR2 as SASEGT.

The chain couples TRBV7-9 to TRBJ2-3, with TRBD2 matching 10 bases. V was pared by 6 bases and J by 5 bases, with 8 bases of the junction left unmatched. Germline assignment: CDR1 SEHNR and CDR2 FQNEAQ (reference sequence). CDR3 length: 15 amino acids. The CDR3 spells CASRPSGGALDTQYF. The DNA for the CDR3 is TGTGCCAGCAGACCAAGCGGGGGGGCCTTAGATACGCAGTATTTT.

This clonotype was picked up a small number of times. This chain connects TRBV28 to TRBJ2-7, with TRBD2 as a possible D gene (5 bases). With 10 bases removed from V and 0 bases from J, the gap between germline ends came to 16 bases. The CDR3 runs to 14 residues. The germline V gene encodes CDR1 MDHEN and CDR2 SYDVKM. CDR3 sequence (DNA): TGTGCCACCTCGGACTCCCCAGGCTCCTACGAGCAGTACTTC. Protein product: CATSDSPGSYEQYF. The whole variable domain, filled in from reference TRBV28 and TRBJ2-7, reads DVKVTQSSRYLVKRTGEKVFLECVQDMDHENMFWYRQDPGLGLRLIYFSYDVKMKEKGDIPEGYSVSREKKERFSLILESASTNQTSMYLCATSDSPGSYEQYFGPGTRLTVT.